This paragraph reports one TCR beta chain. Its antigen remains undetermined. Base quality data are lacking; no much larger clone is found one base away. These data originate in a study of beta chain features in type 1 diabetes (dated by TCRdb to between 2017 and 2018). A note on the overall study: Mean age, gender distribution, total cell number and subset yield were not different between patients and healthy donors. A total of 90 million to 130 million sorted cells were examined across all samples, and a strong correlation was observed between cell number per subset and RNA yield. The study compared TCRB repertoires of sorted circulating CD4+ T cell subsets between recently diagnosed type 1 diabetes patients and matched healthy donors. Naive and central memory subsets were obtained from all 28 donors, but regulatory and stem cell-like memory subsets were isolated from only 8 patients and about 8 healthy donors. Results and caveats for the whole study, not just this receptor: Naive, central memory and regulatory TCRB repertoires appeared more similar among patients than among healthy donors. PCR might favor shorter templates, but patient and control samples were amplified and corrected together, so any skew would affect both groups equally. Type 1 diabetes patients showed a moderate but significant shortening of TCRB CDR3 length in all four CD4+ subsets. At VDJ recombination sites, type 1 diabetes patients had fewer insertions and more deleted nucleotides, which implies abnormalities in thymic rearrangement. Because cDNA was sequenced instead of genomic DNA, activated cells with high expression could be over-represented, although the groups did not differ in activation or CD3 levels. HLA sub-analyses involved small numbers of individuals, so any influence of HLA type on TCRB rearrangement remained unresolved.

The entire amount of isolated RNA was reverse transcribed using the High Capacity cDNA Reverse Transcription Kit, so the sequenced TCRB transcripts were expressed ones. Naive, central memory and regulatory T cell samples underwent deep immunoSEQ sequencing, averaging roughly 3.5 million total reads per sample. Sorted cells were lysed in RLT buffer, and RNA was extracted using DNase-treated RNeasy Micro or Mini kits according to cell number. To prevent cross-contamination, every cell subset was processed on its own, while patient and healthy donor samples were processed together. Using the immunoSEQ multiplex PCR, TCRB sequences were amplified from cDNA into 87-bp fragments spanning the CDR3 region. Sequencing of the amplicons was done on the Illumina HiSeq platform. The original pipeline was this. PCR bias was computationally corrected using synthetic template baselines, reads within Hamming distance 2 were collapsed, and singletons that could not be merged were discarded. Reads were aligned against IMGT to assign V, D and J genes, CDR3 length and insertions or deletions at six rearrangement sites. Within each subset, clonotype counts were normalized to the number of sorted cells before true diversity and Gini coefficients were calculated with the tcR R package. Repertoire sharing was quantified using the overlap coefficient calculated on TCRB nucleotide sequences. TCRdb took over this immuneACCESS table, retaining in-frame rearrangements with V and J assigned. Such tables are incomplete; in checked studies, under half of the missing clones stem from an unresolved V gene, and the remainder is unexplained. From that table come the V and J calls and clone size; the DNA was used to work out D and trimming. The sample table records 150,000 to 200,000 clones; around 9% of these occur just once. 0.7% of the sample is in the top ten clones.

Each donor gave one peripheral blood draw, averaging approximately 0.12 L, which was collected into heparinised tubes. Naive, central memory, regulatory and stem cell-like memory CD4+ T cells were sorted on a BD FACSAria II using a panel including CD45RO, CCR7, CD25, CD127, CD95 and CD27. A purity above 95% was achieved for all sorted populations. PBMCs were separated immediately by Lymphoprep density gradient centrifugation and were stained directly, without being cultured. To minimize batch effects, samples were stained and sorted in pairs, one healthy donor with one patient per experiment. The CDR3 measures 16 amino acids from cysteine to phenylalanine. Only the CDR3 DNA stays, 48 bases, in frame from base 1. V is shortened by 3 bases, J by 5 bases, and the region joining them spans 17 bases. As encoded in the germline V gene, CDR1 is MGHRA while CDR2 is YSYEKL.

The chain employs TRBV4-1 and TRBJ2-1; possibly the D gene is TRBD1, per 6 matching bases. The sequencing input was central memory CD4+ T cells from blood. The clonotype comes from a woman aged 25 to 39 with type 1 diabetes. CDR3 protein: CASSQAQGRGNNEQFF. At the DNA level, the sequence is TGCGCCAGCAGCCAGGCACAGGGAAGAGGGAACAATGAGCAGTTCTTC.